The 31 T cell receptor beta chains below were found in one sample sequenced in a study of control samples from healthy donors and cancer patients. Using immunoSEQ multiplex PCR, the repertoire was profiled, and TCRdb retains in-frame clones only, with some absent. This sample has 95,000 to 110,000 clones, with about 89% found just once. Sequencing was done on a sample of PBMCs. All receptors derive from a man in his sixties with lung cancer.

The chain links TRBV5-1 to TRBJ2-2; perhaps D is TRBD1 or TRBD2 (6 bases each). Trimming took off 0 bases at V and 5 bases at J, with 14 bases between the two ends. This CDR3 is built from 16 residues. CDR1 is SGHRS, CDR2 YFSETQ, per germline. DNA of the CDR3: TGCGCCAGCAGCTTGGGACAGGACTATTTAACCGGGGAGCTGTTTTTT. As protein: CASSLGQDYLTGELFF.

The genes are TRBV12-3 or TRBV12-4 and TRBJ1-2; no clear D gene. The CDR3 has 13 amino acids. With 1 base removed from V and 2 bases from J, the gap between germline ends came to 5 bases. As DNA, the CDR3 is TGTGCCAGCAGTTTAGTGGGGAACTATGGCTACACCTTC. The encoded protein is CASSLVGNYGYTF.

Here the CDR3 DNA reads TGTGCCAGCAGTTACTCTAGCGGGGGCTACGAGCAGTACTTC. Encoded protein: CASSYSSGGYEQYF. The V call is TRBV6-5, the J call TRBJ2-7, with 9 bases matching TRBD2. Germline CDR1 is MNHEY and CDR2 is SVGAGI. The V and J ends lost 0 bases and 3 bases, in that order; junction bases with no gene match: 0. The CDR3 has 14 residues.

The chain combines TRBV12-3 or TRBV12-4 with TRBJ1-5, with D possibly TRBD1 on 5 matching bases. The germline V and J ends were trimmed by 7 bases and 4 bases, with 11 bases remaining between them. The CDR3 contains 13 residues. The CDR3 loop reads CASTTGGNQPQHF. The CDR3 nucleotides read TGTGCCAGCACCACCGGGGGAAATCAGCCCCAGCATTTT.

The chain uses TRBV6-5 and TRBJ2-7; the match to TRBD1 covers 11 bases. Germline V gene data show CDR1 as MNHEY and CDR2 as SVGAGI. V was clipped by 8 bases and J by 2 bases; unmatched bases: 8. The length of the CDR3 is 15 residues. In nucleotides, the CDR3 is TGTGCCAGCTACTCCGGGACAGGGGGACCCTACGAGCAGTACGTC. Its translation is CASYSGTGGPYEQYV.

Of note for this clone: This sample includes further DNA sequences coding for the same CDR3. The chain's CDR3 is CASSLGLTGGRDNEQFF. In DNA, the CDR3 is TGTGCCAGCAGCTTAGGGCTCACGGGGGGGAGAGACAATGAGCAGTTCTTC. The genes are TRBV11-2 and TRBJ2-1; 8 bases are shared with TRBD2. Germline trimming cut 1 base from V and 5 bases from J; bases unmatched to any gene: 10. The CDR3 contains 17 residues. Germline CDR1 SGHAT, CDR2 FQNNGV.

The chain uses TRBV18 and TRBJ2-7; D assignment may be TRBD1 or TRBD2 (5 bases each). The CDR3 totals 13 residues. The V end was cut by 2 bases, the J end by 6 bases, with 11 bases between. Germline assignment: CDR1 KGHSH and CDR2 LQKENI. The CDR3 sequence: CASSPGTGGEQYV. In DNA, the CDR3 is TGTGCCAGCTCACCAGGGACGGGCGGCGAGCAGTACGTC.

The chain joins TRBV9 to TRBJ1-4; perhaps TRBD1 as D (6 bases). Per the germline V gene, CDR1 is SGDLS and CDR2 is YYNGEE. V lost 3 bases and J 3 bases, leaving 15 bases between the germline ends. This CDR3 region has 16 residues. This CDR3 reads CASSALDRLANEKLFF. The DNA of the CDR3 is TGTGCCAGCAGCGCCCTTGACAGGCTTGCTAATGAAAAACTGTTTTTT.

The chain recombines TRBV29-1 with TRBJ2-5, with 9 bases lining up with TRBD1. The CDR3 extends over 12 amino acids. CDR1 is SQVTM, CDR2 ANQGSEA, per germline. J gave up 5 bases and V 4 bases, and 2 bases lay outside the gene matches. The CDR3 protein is CSVAGQGETQYF. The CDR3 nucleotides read TGCAGCGTTGCTGGACAGGGGGAGACCCAGTACTTC. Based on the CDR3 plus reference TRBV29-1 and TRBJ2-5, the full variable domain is SAVISQKPSRDICQRGTSLTIQCQVDSQVTMMFWYRQQPGQSLTLIATANQGSEATYESGFVIDKFPISRPNLTFSTLTVSNMSPEDSSIYLCSVAGQGETQYFGPGTRLLVL.

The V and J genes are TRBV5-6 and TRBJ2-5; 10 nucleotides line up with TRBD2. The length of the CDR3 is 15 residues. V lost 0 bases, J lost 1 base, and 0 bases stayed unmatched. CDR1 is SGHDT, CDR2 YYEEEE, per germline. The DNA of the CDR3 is TGTGCCAGCAGCTTGGAGCGGGGGGGCCAAGAGACCCAGTACTTC. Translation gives CASSLERGGQETQYF. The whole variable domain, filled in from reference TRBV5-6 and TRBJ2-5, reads DAGVTQSPTHLIKTRGQQVTLRCSPKSGHDTVSWYQQALGQGPQFIFQYYEEEERQRGNFPDRFSGHQFPNYSSELNVNALLLGDSALYLCASSLERGGQETQYFGPGTRLLVL.

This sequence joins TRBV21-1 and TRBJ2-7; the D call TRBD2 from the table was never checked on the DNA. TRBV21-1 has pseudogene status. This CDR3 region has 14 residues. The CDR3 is CASSKRREGDEQYV. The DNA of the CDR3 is TGTGCCAGCAGCAAACGGAGGGAAGGGGACGAGCAGTACGTC.

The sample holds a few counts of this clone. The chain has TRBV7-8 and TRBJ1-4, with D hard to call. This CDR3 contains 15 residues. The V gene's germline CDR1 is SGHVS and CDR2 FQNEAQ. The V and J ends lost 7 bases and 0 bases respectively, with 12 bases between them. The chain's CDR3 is CASTSEVATNEKLFF. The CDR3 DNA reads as TGTGCCAGCACCTCAGAGGTGGCAACTAATGAAAAACTGTTTTTT.

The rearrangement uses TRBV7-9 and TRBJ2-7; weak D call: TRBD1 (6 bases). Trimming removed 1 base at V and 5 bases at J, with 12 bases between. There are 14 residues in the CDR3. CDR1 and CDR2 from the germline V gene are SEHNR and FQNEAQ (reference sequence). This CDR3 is CASSLGGTRHEQYV. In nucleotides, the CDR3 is TGTGCCAGCAGCTTAGGGGGGACAAGACACGAGCAGTACGTC.

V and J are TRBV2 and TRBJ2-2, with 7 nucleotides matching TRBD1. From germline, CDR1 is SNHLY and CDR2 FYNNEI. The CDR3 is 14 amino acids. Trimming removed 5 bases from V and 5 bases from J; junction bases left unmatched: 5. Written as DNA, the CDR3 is TGTGCCAGCAGTAAAGGGGGCAATACCGGGGAGCTGTTTTTT. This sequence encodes CASSKGGNTGELFF.

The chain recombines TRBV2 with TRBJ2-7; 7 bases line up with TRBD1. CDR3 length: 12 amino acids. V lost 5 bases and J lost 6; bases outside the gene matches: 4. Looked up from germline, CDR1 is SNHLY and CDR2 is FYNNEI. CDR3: CASSPGTVEQYF. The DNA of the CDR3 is TGTGCCAGCAGTCCCGGGACAGTCGAGCAGTACTTC.

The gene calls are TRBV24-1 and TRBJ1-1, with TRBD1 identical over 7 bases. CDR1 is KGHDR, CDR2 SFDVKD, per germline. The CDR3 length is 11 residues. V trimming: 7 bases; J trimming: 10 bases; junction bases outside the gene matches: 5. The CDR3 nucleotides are TGTGCCACCAGGGAACAGGGGCCAGCTTTCTTT. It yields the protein CATREQGPAFF.

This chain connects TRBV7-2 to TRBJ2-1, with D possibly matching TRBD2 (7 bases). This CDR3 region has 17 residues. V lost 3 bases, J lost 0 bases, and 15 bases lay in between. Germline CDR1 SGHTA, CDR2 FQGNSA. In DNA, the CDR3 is TGTGCCAGCAGCTTGAGGGGGGGGATGAGCTCCTACAATGAGCAGTTCTTC. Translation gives CASSLRGGMSSYNEQFF. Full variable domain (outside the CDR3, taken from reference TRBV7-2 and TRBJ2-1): GAGVSQSPSNKVTEKGKDVELRCDPISGHTALYWYRQSLGQGLEFLIYFQGNSAPDKSGLPSDRFSAERTGGSVSTLTIQRTQQEDSAVYLCASSLRGGMSSYNEQFFGPGTRLTVL.

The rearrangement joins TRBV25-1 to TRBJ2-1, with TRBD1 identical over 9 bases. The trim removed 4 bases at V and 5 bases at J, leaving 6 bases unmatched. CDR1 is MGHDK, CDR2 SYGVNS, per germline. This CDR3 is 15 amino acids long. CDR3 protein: CASSGQGTGNNEQFF. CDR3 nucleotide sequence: TGTGCCAGCAGTGGCCAGGGGACAGGGAACAATGAGCAGTTCTTC.

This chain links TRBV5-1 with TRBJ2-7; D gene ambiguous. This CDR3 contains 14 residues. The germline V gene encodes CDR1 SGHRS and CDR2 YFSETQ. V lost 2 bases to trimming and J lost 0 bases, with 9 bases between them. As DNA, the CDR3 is TGCGCCAGCAGCTTCTCGGGTTCCTCCTACGAGCAGTACTTC. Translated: CASSFSGSSYEQYF.

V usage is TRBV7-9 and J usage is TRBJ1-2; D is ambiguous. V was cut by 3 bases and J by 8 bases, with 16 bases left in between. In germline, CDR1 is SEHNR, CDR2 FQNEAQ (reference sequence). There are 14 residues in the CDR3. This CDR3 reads CASSLNVQTMGYTF. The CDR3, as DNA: TGTGCCAGCAGCTTGAACGTTCAGACTATGGGCTACACCTTC.

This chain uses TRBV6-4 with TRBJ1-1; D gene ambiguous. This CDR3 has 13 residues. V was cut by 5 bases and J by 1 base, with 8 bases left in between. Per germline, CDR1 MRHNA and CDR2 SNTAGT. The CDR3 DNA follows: TGTGCCAGCAGTCGGGCCACGAACACTGAAGCTTTCTTT. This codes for CASSRATNTEAFF.

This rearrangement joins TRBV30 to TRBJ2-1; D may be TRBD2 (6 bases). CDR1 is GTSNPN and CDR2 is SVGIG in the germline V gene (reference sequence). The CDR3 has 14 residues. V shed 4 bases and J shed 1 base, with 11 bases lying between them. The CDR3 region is CAWIAGNSYNEQFF. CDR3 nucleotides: TGTGCCTGGATTGCGGGAAATTCCTACAATGAGCAGTTCTTC.

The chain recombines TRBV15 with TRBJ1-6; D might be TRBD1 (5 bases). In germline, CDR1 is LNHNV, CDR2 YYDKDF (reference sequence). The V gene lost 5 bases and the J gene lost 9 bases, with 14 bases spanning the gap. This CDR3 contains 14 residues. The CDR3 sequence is CATSPDTTVSPLHF. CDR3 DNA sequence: TGTGCCACCAGCCCGGACACTACAGTTTCACCCCTCCACTTT.

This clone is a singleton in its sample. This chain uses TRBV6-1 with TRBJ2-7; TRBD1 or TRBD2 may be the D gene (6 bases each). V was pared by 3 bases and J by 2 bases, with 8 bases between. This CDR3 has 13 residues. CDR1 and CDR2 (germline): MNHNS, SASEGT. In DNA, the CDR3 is TGTGCCAGCAGTGATAGGGGGGCCTACGAGCAGTACGTC. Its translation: CASSDRGAYEQYV.

CDR3 DNA: TGTGCCAGTAGTATAGGGGCGGGACAGGGCAATGGTCACCCCAATCAGCCCCAGCATTTT. It is translated as CASSIGAGQGNGHPNQPQHF. This chain links TRBV19 with TRBJ1-5; TRBD1 matches 9 bases. The CDR3 extends over 20 amino acids. The ends lost 1 base at V and 3 bases at J; junction bases unmatched: 16. CDR1 and CDR2 (germline): LNHDA, SQIVND (reference sequence).

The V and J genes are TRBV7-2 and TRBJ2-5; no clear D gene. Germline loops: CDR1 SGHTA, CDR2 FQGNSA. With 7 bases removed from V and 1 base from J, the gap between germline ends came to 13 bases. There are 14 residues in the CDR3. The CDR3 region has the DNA TGTGCCAGCAACTCCGTCAGTGCCCAAGAGACCCAGTACTTC. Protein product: CASNSVSAQETQYF. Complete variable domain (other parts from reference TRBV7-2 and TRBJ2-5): GAGVSQSPSNKVTEKGKDVELRCDPISGHTALYWYRQSLGQGLEFLIYFQGNSAPDKSGLPSDRFSAERTGGSVSTLTIQRTQQEDSAVYLCASNSVSAQETQYFGPGTRLLVL.

CDR3 amino acids: CASSYPRANTGELFF. CDR3 nucleotide sequence: TGTGCCAGCAGCTACCCCAGAGCGAACACCGGGGAGCTGTTTTTT. The chain couples TRBV6-5 to TRBJ2-2; no reliable D call. Germline V CDR1 and CDR2: MNHEY, SVGAGI. This CDR3 is built from 15 residues. The germline V and J ends were trimmed by 6 bases and 0 bases, with 11 bases remaining between them.

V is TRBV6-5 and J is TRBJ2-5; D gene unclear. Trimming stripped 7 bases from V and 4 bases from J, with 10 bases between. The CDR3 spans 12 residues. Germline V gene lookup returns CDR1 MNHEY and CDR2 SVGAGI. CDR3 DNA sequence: TGTGCCAGCAACCAGGCCAGAGAGACCCAGTACTTC. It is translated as CASNQARETQYF.

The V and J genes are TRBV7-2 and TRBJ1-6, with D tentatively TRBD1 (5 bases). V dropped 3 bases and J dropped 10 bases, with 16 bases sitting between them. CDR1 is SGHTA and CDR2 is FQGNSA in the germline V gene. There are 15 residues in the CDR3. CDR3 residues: CASSFQTERSSPLHF. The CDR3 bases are TGTGCCAGCAGCTTCCAGACAGAAAGGAGCTCACCCCTCCACTTT.

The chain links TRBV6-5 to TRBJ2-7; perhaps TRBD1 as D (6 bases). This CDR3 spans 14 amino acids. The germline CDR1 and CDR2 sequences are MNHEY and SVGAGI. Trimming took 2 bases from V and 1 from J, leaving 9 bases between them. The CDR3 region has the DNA TGTGCCAGCAGTTACGGTGGACAGTCCTACGAGCAGTACTTC. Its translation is CASSYGGQSYEQYF.

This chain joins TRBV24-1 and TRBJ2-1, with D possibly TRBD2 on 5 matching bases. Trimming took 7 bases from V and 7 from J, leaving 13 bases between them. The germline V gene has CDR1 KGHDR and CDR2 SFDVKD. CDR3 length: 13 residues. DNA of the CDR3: TGTGCCACCAGCTCCATCACGGGGAATGAGCAGTTCTTC. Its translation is CATSSITGNEQFF.